This entry lists 5 T cell receptor beta chains sequenced from one sample in a study of cytomegalovirus exposure and HLA in healthy donors. Using immunoSEQ multiplex PCR, the repertoire was profiled, and TCRdb retains in-frame clones only, with some absent. The sample yields 110,000 to 150,000 clones, less than 95% seen once. The sample taken for sequencing was PBMCs. The receptors shown here come from a man aged 18 to 30 in good health and CMV-seropositive.

The chain couples TRBV6-6 to TRBJ2-7; 8 bases fit TRBD2. J lost 2 bases, V lost 6 bases, and 9 bases had no gene match. Germline-derived CDR1 and CDR2 are MNHNY and SVGAGI (reference sequence). The CDR3 totals 15 residues. The DNA of the CDR3 is TGTGCCAGCAGCTCGCGGACTAGCCCAACCTACGAGCAGTACTTC. Translated: CASSSRTSPTYEQYF.

The count of this clone is one. This chain uses TRBV7-2 with TRBJ2-5, with TRBD2 matching 8 bases. The CDR3 consists of 15 residues. V lost 3 bases to trimming and J lost 4 bases; unmatched junction nucleotides: 7. Germline V gene lookup returns CDR1 SGHTA and CDR2 FQGNSA. CDR3 amino acids: CASSLSGTRLETQYF. In nucleotides, the CDR3 is TGTGCCAGCAGCTTGAGCGGGACTAGATTAGAGACCCAGTACTTC.

This clone has only a few counts. V usage is TRBV19 and J usage is TRBJ2-7; TRBD1 aligns across 8 bases. CDR1 and CDR2 (germline): LNHDA, SQIVND (reference sequence). This CDR3 is 14 amino acids long. The V gene end was trimmed by 7 bases and the J gene end by 2 bases; junction bases not matched to a gene: 7. In DNA form, the CDR3 reads TGTGCCAGTACCACCGGGACAGGTCCCTACGAGCAGTACTTC. This translates into CASTTGTGPYEQYF.

The chain links TRBV5-1 to TRBJ2-3; D is uncertain. V shed 3 bases and J shed 2 bases, with 7 bases lying between them. The CDR3 length is 13 residues. The germline CDR1 and CDR2 sequences are SGHRS and YFSETQ. The CDR3 DNA sequence: TGCGCCAGCAGCTCCGGGTCCACAGATACGCAGTATTTT. Amino acid sequence: CASSSGSTDTQYF.

V is TRBV6-5 and J is TRBJ2-1, with unresolved D. In germline, CDR1 is MNHEY, CDR2 SVGAGI. V lost 6 bases to trimming and J lost 0 bases, with 12 bases between them. This CDR3 contains 15 residues. Here the CDR3 DNA reads TGTGCCAGCAGCCTGTACTCTAGCTCCTACAATGAGCAGTTCTTC. Translated: CASSLYSSSYNEQFF.